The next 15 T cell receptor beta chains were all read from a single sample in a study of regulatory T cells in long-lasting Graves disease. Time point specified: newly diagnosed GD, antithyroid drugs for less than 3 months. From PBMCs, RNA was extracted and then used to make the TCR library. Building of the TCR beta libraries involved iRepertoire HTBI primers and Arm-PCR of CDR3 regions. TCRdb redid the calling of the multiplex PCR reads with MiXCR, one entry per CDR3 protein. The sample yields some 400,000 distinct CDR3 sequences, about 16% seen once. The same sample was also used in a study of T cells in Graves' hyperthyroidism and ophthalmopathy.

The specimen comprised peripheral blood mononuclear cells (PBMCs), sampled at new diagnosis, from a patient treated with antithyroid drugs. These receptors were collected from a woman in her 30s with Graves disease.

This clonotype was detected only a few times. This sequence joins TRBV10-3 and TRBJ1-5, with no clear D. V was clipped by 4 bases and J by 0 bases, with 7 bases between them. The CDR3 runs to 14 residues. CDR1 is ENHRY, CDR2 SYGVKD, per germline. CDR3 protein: CAISVLGSNQPQHF. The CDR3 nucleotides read TGTGCCATCAGTGTATTGGGTAGCAATCAGCCCCAGCATTTT.

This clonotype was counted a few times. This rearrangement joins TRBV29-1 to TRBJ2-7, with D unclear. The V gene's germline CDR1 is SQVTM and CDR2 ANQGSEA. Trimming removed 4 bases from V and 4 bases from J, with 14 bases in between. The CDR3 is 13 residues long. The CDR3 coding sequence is TGCAGCGTTGGCTCAACAGATCGGTACGAGCAGTACTTC. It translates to CSVGSTDRYEQYF.

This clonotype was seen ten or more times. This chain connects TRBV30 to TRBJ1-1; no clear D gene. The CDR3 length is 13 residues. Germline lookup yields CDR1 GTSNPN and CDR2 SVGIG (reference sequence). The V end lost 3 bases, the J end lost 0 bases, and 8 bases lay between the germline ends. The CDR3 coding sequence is TGTGCCTGGAGGAGGGTCCTGAACACTGAAGCTTTCTTT. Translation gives CAWRRVLNTEAFF.

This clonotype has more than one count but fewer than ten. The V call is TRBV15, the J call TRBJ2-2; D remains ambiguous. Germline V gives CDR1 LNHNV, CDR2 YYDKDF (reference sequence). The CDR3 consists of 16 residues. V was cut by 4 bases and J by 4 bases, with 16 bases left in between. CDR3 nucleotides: TGTGCCACCAGCACTTCCCCCGGACCCGGCACCGGGGAGCTGTTTTTT. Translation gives CATSTSPGPGTGELFF.

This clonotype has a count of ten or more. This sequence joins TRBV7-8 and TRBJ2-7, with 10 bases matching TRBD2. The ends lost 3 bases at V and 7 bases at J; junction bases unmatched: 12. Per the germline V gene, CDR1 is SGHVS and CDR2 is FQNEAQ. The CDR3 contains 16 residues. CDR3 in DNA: TGTGCCAGCAGCTTGCACAGACTAGCGGGCCAGGGGGAGCAGTACTTC. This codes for CASSLHRLAGQGEQYF.

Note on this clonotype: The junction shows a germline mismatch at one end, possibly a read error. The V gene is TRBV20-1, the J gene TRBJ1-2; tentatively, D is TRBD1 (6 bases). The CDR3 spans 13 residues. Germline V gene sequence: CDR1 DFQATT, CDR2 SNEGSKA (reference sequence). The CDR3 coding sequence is TGCGGTGCTAGTTACTCACAGGGCCATGGCTACACCTTC. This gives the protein CGASYSQGHGYTF.

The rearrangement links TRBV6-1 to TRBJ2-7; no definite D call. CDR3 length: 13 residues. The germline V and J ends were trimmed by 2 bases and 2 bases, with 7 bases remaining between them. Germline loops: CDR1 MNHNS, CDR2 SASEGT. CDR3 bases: TGTGCCAGCAGTGAAAGTCAGACCTACGAGCAGTACTTC. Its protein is CASSESQTYEQYF.

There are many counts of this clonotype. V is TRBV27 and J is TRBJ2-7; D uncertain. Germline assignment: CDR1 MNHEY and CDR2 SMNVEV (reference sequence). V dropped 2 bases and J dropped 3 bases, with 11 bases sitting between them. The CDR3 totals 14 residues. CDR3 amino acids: CASSLQGSLYEQYF. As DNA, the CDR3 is TGTGCCAGCAGTTTACAAGGCAGCCTCTACGAGCAGTACTTC.

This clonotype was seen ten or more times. As DNA, the CDR3 is TGTGCCTGCCAACTAGCGGGCCTCTCCTACGAGCAGTACTTC. Its protein is CACQLAGLSYEQYF. The gene calls are TRBV30 and TRBJ2-7, with 9 bases identical to TRBD2. Trimming cost V 6 bases and J 0 bases; bases outside gene matches: 6. This CDR3 region has 14 residues. Germline V CDR1 and CDR2: GTSNPN, SVGIG (reference sequence).

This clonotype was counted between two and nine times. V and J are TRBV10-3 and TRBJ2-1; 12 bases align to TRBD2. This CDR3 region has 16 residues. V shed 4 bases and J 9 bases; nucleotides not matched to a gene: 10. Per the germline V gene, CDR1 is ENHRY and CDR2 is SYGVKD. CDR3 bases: TGTGCCATCAGTGTCGAGACTAGCGGGAGTGGGGGTGAGCAGTTCTTC. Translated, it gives CAISVETSGSGGEQFF.

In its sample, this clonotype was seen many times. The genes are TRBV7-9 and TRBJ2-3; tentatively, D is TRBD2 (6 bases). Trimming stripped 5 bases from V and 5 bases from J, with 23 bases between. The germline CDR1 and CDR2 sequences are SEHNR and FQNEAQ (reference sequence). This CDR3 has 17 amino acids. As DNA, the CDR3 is TGTGCCAGCAGCCCTATCGGCGGGGCGGAGGCCCTAGATACGCAGTATTTT. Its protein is CASSPIGGAEALDTQYF.

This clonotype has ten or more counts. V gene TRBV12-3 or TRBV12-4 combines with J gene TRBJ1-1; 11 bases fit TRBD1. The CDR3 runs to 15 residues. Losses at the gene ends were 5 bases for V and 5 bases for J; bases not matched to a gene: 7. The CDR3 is CASSTGQGASTEAFF. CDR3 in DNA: TGTGCCAGCAGTACCGGACAGGGGGCTAGTACTGAAGCTTTCTTT.

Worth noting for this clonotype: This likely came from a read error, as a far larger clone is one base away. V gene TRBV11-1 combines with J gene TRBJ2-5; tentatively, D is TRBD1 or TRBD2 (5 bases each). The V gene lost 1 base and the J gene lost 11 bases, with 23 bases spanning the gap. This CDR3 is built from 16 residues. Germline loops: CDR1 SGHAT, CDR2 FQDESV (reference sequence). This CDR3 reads CASSLGGVTGLGEQYF. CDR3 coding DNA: TGTGCCAGCAGCTTAGGAGGGGTCACAGGACTGGGGGAGCAGTACTTC.

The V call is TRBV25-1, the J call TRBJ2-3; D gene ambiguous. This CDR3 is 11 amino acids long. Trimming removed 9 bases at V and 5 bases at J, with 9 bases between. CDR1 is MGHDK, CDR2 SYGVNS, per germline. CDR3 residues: CASQQVDTQYF. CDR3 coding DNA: TGTGCCAGTCAGCAGGTAGATACGCAGTATTTT.

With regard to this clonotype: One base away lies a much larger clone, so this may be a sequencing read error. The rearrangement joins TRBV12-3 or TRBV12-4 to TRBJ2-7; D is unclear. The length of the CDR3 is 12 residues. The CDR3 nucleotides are TGTGCCAGCAGCGCCTGGACCTACGAGCGGTACTTC. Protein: CASSAWTYERYF.